These T cell receptor beta chains were read from a single sample in a study of Ad26.COV2.S vaccination and SARS-CoV-2 variants. The data were produced by immunoSEQ multiplex PCR, yet TCRdb's version contains in-frame clones alone and is incomplete. The sample contains 120,000 to 150,000 clones, 86% of which appear only once. Here the sequenced sample was peripheral blood, taken after recovery from COVID-19. The receptor source for this set is a human donor who had recovered from COVID-19. Each CDR3 is given with its conserved first and last residue. Fields, in order: J gene, V gene, D gene, clone size, CDR3 DNA, CDR3 protein. The D gene is left open where the match is weak. A clone size is listed for some rows: how often the clone was seen (once, few, many), or a class if it is expanded.

>TRBJ1-1|TRBV9|.|.
TGTGCCAGCAGCGTATCCGGGGACACTGAAGCTTTCTTT
CASSVSGDTEAFF
>TRBJ1-4|TRBV27|.|once
TGTGCCAGCAGGGGACGCTATGAAAAACTGTTTTTT
CASRGRYEKLFF
>TRBJ1-2|TRBV28|TRBD1|.
TGTGCCAGCATATTAAGGGGGCACCGGGGCCGGGATGGCTACACCTTC
CASILRGHRGRDGYTF
>TRBJ1-6|TRBV18|TRBD1|.
TGTGCCAGCTCGAGGGACAGGGAGCATTCACCCCTCCACTTT
CASSRDREHSPLHF
>TRBJ2-1|TRBV28|.|once
TGTGCCAGCAGTTTACCGACTAGTGGAGTCAATGAGCAGTTCTTC
CASSLPTSGVNEQFF
>TRBJ1-2|TRBV19|TRBD1|.
TGTGCCTCCCGGGACAGGAGTCCTTATGGCTACACCTTC
CASRDRSPYGYTF
>TRBJ1-6|TRBV28|.|.
TGTGCCAGCAGTTTGTTCACCCCAGAGATTAACTCACCCCTCCACTTT
CASSLFTPEINSPLHF
>TRBJ2-1|TRBV18|TRBD2|.
TGTGCCAGCTCACCCCTTCAGAGCGGGGGCACTAGTAATGAGCAGTTCTTC
CASSPLQSGGTSNEQFF
>TRBJ1-2|TRBV30|TRBD1|.
TGTGCCTGGAGGACAGGGGGTAACTATGGCTACACCTTC
CAWRTGGNYGYTF
>TRBJ1-6|TRBV2|.|.
TGTGCCAGCGACGGCCCTTTCAGCTCCTATAATTCACCCCTCCACTTT
CASDGPFSSYNSPLHF
>TRBJ1-1|TRBV10-3|.|few
TGTGCCATCAGTGAAGGCAGACAGAACACTGAAGCTTTCTTT
CAISEGRQNTEAFF
>TRBJ1-1|TRBV6-1|.|.
TGTGCCAGCAGTGAGTTTGGCAGGGTGAACACTGAAGCTTTCTTT
CASSEFGRVNTEAFF
>TRBJ2-7|TRBV7-2|.|.
TGTGCCAGCAGCTTTCCTCCTCAGGACGAGCAGTACTTC
CASSFPPQDEQYF
>TRBJ1-5|TRBV19|.|few
TGTGCCAGTAGTATTGGGTCGATGCCCCAGCATTTT
CASSIGSMPQHF